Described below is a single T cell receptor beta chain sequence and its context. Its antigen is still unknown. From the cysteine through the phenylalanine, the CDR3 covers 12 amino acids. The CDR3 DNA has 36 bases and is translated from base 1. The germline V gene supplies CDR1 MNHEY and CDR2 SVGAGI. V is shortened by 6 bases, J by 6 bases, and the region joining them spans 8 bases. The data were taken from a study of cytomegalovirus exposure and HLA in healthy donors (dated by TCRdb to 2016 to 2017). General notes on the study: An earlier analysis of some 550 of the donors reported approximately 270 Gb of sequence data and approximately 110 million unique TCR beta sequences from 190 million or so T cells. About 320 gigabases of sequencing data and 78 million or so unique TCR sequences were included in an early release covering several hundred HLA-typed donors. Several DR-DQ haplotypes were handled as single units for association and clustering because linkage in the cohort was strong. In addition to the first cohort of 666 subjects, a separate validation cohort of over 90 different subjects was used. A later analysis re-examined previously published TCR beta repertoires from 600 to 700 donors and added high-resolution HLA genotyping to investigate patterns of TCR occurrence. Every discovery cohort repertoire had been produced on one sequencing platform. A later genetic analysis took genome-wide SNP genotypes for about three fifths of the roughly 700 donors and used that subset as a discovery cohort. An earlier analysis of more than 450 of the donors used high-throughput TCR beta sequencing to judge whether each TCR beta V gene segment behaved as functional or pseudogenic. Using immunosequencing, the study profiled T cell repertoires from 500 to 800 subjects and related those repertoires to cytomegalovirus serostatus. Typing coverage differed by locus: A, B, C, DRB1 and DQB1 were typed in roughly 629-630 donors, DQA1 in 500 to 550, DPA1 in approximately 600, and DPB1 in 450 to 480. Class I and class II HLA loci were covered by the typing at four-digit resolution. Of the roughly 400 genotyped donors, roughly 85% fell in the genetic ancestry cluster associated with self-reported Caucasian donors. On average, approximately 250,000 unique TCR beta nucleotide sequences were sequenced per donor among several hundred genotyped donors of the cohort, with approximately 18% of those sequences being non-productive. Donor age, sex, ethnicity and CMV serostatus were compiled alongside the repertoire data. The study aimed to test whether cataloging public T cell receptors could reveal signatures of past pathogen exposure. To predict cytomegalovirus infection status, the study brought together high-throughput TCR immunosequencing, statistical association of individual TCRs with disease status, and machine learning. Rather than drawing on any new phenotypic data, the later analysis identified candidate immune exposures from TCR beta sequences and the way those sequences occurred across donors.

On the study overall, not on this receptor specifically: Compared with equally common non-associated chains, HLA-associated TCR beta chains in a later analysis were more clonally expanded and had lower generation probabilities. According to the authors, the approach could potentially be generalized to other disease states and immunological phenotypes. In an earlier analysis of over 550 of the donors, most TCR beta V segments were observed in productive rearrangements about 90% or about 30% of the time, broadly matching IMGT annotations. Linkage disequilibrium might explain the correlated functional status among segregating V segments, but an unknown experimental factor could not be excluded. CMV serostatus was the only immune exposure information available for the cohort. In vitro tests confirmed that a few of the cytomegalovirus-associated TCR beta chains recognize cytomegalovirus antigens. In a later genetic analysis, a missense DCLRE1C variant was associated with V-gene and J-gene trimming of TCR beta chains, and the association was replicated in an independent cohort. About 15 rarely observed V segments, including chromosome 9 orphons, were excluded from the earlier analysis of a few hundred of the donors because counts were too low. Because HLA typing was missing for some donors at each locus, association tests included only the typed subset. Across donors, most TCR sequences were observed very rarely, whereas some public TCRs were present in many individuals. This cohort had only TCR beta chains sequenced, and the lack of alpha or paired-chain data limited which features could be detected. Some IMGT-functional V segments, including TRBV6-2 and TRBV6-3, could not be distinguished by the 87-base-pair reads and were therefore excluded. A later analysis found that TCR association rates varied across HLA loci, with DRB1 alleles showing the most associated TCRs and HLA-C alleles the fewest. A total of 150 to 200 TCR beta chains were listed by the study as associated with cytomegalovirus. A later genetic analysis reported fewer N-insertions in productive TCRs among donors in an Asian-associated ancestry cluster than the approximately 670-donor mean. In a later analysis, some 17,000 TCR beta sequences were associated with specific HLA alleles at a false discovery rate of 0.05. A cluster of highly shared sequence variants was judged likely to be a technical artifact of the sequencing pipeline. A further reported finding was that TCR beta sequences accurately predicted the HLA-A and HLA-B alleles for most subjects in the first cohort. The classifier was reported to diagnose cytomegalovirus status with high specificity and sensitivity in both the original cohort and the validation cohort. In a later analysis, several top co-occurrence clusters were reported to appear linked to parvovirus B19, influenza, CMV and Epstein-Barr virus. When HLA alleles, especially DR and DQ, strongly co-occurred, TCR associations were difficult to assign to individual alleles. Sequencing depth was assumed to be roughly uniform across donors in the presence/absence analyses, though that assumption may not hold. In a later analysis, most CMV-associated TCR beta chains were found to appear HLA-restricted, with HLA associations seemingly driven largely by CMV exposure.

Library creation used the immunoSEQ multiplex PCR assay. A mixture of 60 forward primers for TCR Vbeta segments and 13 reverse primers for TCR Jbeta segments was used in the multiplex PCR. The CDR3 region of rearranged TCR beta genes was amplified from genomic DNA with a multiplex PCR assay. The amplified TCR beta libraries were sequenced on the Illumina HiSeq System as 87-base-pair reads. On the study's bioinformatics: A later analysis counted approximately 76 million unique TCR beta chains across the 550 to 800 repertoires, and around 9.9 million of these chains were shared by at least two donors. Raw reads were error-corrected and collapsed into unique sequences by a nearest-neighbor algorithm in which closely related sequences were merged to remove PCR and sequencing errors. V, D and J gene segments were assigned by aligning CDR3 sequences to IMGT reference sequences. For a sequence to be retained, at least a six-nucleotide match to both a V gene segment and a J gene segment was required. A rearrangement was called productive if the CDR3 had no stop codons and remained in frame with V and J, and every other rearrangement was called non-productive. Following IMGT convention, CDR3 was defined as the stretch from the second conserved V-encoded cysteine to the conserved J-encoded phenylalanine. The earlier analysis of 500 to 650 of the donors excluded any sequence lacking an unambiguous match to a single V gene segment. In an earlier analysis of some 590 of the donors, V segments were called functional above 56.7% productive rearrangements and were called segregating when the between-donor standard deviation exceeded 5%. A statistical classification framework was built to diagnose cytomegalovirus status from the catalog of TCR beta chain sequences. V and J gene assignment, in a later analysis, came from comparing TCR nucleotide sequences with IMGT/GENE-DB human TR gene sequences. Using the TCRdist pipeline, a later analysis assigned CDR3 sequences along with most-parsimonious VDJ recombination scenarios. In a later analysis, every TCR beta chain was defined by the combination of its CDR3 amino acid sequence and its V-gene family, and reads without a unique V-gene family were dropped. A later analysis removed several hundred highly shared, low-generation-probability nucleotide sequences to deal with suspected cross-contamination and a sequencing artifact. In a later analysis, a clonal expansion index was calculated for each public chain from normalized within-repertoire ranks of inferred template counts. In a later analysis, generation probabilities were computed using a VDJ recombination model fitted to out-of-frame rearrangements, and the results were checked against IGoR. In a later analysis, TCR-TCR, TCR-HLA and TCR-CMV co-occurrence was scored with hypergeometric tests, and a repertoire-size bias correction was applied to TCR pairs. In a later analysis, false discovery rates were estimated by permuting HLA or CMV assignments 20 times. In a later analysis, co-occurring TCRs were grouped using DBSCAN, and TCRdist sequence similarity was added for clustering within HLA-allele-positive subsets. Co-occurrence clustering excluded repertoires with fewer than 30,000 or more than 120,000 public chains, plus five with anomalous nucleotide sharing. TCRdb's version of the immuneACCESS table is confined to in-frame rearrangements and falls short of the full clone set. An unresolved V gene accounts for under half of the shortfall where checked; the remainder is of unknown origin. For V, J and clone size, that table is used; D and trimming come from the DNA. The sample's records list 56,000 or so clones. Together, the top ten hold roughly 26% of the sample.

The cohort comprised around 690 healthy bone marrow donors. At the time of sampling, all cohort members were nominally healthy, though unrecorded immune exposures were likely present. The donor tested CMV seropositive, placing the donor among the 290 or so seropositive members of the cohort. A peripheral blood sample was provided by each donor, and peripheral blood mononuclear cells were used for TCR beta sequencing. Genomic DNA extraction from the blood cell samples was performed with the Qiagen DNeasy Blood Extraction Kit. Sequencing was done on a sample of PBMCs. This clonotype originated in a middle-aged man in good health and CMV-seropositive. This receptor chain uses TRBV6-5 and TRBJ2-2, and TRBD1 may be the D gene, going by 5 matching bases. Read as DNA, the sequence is TGTGCCAGCAGCCTCAGGGCCGGGGAGCTGTTTTTT. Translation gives CASSLRAGELFF.